A selection of T cell receptor beta chains follows, all from one sample in a study of beta chain features in type 1 diabetes. Some clones are missing from TCRdb's copy, which holds only in-frame ones; the method was immunoSEQ multiplex PCR. The sample carries about 650,000 clones, around 11% recorded once. The sequenced sample was naive CD4+ T cells from blood. The receptors originated from a man aged 25 to 40 with type 1 diabetes. Both conserved end residues are trimmed from each CDR3.

V gene | CDR3 protein
TRBV6-6 | ASSGATGELF
TRBV9 | ASSVEGDVMGGPAGYT
TRBV6-5 | ASRVTSWYTDTQY
TRBV14 | ASSQSRNQPQH
TRBV7-2 | ASGGTGAKNIQY
TRBV30 | AWSVNRDQPQH
TRBV29-1 | SVEDLGTGVREQY
TRBV30 | AWSLNGQGIYEQY
TRBV11-2 | ASSPTSGYTDTQY
TRBV18 | ASSPNRGARAF
TRBV7-2 | ASSSAGTGHGYT
TRBV19 | ASSQGGGSYGYT
TRBV5-1 | ASSLVGTGIYEQY
TRBV2 | ASSKGGVTNYGYT
TRBV2 | ASGAEQAYLSPLH
TRBV6-1 | ASSGRTGITDTQY
TRBV20-1 | STHLGGYT
TRBV28 | ASSSLAGGRYSRLF
TRBV14 | ASSRHQGRTEAF
TRBV5-1 | ASSTGQGGYNEQF
TRBV29-1 | SVESGTGQETQY
TRBV28 | ASSPFYEQY
TRBV30 | AWTRIQGYEQY
TRBV6-6 | ASRGPGTPLEQY
TRBV7-9 | ASSLGTGIEQY
TRBV29-1 | SVGDSYSGANVLT
TRBV7-6 | ASSLTSTDGFNNSPLH
TRBV6-5 | ASSSVKNSPLH
TRBV6-5 | ASSRDRENEKLF
TRBV4-2 | ASSQDLGGGYYGYT